This T cell receptor (beta chain) is from a study of blood T cells in healthy people across ages. Study background: Every two T cells gave about one barcoded beta molecule via template switching.

This clonotype was found a few times. Sample-barcoded 5' priming and a J-beta primer mix drove a second PCR of roughly 7 to 11 cycles. TCRdb called the 5' RACE reads again in MiXCR, with one record for every CDR3 protein. The sample has 850,000 to 1,000,000 distinct CDR3 sequences; around 54% are singletons. This TCR came from a woman aged 55-69 years in good health. Sequencing was done on a sample of blood.

CDR3 loop: CASSQGGVEETQYF. The CDR3 DNA reads as TGCGCCAGCAGCCAAGGAGGTGTGGAAGAGACCCAGTACTTC. V usage is TRBV4-3 and J usage is TRBJ2-5, with D hard to call. The CDR3 length is 14 residues. Trimming took off 1 base at V and 3 bases at J, with 9 bases between the two ends. Germline CDR1 is LGHNA and CDR2 is YSLEER.